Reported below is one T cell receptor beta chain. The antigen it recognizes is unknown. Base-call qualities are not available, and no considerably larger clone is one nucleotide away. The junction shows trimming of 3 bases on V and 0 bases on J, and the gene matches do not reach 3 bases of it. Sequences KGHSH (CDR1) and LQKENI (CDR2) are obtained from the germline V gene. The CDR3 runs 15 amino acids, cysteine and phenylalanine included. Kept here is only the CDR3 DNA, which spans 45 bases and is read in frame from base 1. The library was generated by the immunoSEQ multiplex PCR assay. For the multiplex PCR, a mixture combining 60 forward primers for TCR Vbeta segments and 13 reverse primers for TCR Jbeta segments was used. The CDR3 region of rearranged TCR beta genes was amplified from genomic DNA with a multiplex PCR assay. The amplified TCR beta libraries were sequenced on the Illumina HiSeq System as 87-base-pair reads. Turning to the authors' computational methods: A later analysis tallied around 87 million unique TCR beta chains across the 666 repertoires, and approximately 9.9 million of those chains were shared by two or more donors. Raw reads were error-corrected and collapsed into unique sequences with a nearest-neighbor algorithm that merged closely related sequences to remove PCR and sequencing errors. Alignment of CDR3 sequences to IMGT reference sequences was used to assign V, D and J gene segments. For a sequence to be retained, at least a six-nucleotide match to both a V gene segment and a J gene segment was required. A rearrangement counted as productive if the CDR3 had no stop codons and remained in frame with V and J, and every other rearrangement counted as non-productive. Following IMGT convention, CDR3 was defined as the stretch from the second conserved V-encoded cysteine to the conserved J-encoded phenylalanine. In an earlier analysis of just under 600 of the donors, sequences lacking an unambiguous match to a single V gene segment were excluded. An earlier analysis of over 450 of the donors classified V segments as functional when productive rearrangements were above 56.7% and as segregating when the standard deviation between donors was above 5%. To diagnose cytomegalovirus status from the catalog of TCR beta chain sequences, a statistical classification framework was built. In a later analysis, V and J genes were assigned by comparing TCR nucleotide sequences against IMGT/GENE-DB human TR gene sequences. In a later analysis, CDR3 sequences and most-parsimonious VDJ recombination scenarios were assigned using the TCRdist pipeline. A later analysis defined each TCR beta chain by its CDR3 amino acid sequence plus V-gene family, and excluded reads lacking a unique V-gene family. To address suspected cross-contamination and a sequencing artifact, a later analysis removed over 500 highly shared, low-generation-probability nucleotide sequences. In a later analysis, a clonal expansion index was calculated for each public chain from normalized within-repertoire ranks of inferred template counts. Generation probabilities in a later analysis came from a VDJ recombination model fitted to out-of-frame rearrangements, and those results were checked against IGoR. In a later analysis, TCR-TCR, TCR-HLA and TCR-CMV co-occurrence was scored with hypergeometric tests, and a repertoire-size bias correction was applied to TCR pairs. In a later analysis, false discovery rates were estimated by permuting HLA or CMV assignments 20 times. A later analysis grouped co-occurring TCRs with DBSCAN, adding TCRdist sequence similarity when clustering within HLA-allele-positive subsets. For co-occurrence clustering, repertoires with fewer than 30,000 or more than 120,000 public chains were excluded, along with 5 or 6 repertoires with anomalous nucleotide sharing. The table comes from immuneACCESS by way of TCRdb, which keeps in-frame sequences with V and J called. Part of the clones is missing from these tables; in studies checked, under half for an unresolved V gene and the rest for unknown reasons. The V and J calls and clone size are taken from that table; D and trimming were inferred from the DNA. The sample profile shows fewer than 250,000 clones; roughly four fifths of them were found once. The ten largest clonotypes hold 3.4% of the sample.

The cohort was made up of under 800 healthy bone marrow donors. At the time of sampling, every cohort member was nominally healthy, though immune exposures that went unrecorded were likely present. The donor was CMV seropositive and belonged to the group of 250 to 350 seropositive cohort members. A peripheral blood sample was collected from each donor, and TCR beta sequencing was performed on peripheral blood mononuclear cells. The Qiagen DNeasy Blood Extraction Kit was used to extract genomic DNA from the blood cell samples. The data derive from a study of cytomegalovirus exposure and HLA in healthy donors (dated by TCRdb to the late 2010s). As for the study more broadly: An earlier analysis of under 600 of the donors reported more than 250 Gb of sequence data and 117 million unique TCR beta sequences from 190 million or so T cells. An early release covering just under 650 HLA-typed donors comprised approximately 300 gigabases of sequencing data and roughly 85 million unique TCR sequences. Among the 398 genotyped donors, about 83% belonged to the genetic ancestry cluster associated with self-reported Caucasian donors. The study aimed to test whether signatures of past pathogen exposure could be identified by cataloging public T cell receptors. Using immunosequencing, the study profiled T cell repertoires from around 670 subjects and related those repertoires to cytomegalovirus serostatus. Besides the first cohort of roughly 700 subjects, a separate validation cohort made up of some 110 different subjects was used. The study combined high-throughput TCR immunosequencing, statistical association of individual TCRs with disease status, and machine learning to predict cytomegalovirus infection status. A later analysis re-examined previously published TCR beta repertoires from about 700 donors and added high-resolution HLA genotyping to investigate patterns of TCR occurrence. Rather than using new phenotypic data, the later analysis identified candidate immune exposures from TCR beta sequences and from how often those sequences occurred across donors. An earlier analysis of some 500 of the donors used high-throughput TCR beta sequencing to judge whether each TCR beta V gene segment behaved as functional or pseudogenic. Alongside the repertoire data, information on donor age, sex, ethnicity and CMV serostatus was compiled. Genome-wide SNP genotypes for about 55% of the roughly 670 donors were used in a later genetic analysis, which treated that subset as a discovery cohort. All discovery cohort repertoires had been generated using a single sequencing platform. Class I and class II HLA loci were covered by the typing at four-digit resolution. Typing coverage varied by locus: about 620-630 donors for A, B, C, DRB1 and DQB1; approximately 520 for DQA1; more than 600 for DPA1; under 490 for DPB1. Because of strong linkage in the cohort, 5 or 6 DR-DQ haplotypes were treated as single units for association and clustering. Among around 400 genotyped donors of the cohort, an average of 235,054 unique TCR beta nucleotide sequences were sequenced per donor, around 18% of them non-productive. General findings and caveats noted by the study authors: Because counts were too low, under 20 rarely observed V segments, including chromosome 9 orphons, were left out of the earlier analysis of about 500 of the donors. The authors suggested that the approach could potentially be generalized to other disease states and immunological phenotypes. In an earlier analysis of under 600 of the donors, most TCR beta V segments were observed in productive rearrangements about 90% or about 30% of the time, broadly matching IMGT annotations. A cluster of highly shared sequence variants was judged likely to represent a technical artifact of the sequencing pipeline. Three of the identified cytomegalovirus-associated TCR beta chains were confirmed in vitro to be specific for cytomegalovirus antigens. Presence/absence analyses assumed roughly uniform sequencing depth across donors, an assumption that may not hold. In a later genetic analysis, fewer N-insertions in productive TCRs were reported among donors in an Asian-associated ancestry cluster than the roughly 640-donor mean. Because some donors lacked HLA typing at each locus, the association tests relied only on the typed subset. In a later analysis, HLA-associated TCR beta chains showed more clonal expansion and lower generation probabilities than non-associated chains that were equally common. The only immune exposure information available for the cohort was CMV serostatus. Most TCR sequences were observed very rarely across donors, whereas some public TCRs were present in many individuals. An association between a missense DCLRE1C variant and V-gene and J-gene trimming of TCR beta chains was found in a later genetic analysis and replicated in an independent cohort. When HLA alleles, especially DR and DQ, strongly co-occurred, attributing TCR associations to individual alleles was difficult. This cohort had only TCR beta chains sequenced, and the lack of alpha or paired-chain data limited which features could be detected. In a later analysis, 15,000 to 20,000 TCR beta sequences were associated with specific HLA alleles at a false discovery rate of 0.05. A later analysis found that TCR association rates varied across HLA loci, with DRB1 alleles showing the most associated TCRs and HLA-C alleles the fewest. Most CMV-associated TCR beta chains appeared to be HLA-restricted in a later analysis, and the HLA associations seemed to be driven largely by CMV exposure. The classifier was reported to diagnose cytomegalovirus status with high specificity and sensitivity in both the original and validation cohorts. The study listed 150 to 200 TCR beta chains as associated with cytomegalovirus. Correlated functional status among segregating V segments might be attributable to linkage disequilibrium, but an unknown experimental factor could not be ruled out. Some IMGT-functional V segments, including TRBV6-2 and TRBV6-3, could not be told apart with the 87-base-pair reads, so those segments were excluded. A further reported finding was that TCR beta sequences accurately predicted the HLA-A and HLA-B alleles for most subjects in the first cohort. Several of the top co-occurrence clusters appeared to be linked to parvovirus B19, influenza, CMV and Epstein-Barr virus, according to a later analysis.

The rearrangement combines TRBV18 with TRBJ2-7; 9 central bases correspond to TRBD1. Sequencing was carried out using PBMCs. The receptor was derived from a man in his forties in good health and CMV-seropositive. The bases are TGTGCCAGCTCACCGCTGGACAGGGGCTCCTACGAGCAGTACTTC. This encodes CASSPLDRGSYEQYF.